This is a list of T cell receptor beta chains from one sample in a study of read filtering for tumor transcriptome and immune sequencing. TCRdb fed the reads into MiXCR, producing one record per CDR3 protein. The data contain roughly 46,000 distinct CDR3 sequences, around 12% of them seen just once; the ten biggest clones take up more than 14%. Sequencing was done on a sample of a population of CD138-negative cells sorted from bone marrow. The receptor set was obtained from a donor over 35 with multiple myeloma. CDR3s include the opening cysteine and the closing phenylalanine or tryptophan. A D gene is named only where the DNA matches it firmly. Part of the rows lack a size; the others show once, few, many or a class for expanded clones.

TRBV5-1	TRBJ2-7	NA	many	CASSTGLNWEQYF	TGCGCCAGCAGCACCGGACTAAATTGGGAGCAGTACTTC
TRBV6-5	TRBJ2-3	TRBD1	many	CASNDRDRDTDTQYF	TGTGCCAGCAACGACCGGGACAGAGACACAGATACGCAGTATTTT
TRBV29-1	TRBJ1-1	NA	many	CSVEVRSTGTLVTLGDYTEAFF	TGCAGCGTTGAAGTCCGGTCCACGGGGACACTCGTTACCTTAGGGGACTACACTGAAGCTTTCTTT
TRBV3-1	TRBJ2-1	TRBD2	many	CASSQDQGTSGSGSEQFF	TGTGCCAGCAGCCAAGACCAGGGGACTAGCGGGAGTGGGAGTGAGCAGTTCTTC
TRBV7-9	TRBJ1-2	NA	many	CASSLGTAGYTF	TGTGCCAGCAGCTTAGGGACAGCAGGCTACACCTTC
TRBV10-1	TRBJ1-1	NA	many	CASSTGQLNTEAFF	TGCGCCAGCAGCACTGGACAGCTGAACACTGAAGCTTTCTTT
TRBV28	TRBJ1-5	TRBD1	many	CASRGTDSNQPQHF	TGTGCCAGCAGGGGGACAGATAGCAATCAGCCCCAGCATTTT
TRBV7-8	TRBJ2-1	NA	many	CASSSEGGSIDEQFF	TGTGCCAGCAGCTCCGAGGGTGGGAGTATTGATGAGCAGTTCTTC
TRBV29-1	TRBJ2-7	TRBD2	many	CSAGTSGRYEQYF	TGCAGCGCCGGGACTAGCGGGAGGTACGAGCAGTACTTC
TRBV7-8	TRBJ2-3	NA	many	CASSFRALPDTQYF	TGTGCCAGCAGCTTCCGGGCCCTTCCCGATACGCAGTATTTT
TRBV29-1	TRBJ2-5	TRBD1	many	CSVEGATGEQETQYF	TGCAGCGTTGAAGGAGCTACAGGGGAACAAGAGACCCAGTACTTC
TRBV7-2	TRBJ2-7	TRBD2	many	CASSPTSGSSYEQYF	TGTGCCAGCAGCCCCACTAGCGGGAGCTCCTACGAGCAGTACTTC
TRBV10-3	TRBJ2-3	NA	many	CAISESGQGTQYF	TGTGCCATCAGTGAGTCAGGACAAGGTACGCAGTATTTT
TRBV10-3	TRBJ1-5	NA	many	CAISDSNQPQHF	TGTGCCATCAGTGATAGCAATCAGCCCCAGCATTTT
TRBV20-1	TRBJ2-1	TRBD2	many	CSAEGTSGPNEQFF	TGCAGTGCTGAGGGGACTAGCGGTCCCAATGAGCAGTTCTTC
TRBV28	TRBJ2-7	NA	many	CASREGGVTYEQYF	TGTGCCAGCAGAGAAGGTGGGGTAACCTACGAGCAGTACTTC
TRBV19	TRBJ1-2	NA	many	CASSIRGPQRYGYTF	TGTGCCAGTAGTATTAGGGGCCCCCAGCGGTATGGCTACACCTTC
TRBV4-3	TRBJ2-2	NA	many	CASSRDRSSTGELFF	TGCGCCAGCAGCCGAGACAGGAGTTCCACCGGGGAGCTGTTTTTT
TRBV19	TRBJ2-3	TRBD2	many	CASSRTSGSGRLTDTQYF	TGTGCCAGTAGCCGGACTAGCGGGAGCGGAAGGTTGACAGATACGCAGTATTTT
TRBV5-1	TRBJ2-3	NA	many	CASSPRGAEDTQYF	TGCGCCAGCAGCCCACGTGGGGCCGAAGATACGCAGTATTTT
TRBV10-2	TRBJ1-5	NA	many	CASSEGRNNQPQHF	TGCGCCAGCAGTGAAGGTCGAAACAATCAGCCCCAGCATTTT
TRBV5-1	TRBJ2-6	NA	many	CASSLRPAGANVLTF	TGCGCCAGCAGCTTACGTCCTGCTGGGGCCAACGTCCTGACTTTC
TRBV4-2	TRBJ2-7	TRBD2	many	CASSQELAAYEQYF	TGTGCCAGCAGCCAAGAGCTAGCGGCCTACGAGCAGTACTTC
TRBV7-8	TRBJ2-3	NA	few	CASSLDRTDTQYF	TGTGCCAGCAGCTTAGATAGGACAGATACGCAGTATTTT
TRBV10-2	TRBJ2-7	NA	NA	CASSEKKYYEQYF	TGCGCCAGCAGTGAGAAGAAGTATTACGAGCAGTACTTC